This is a list of T cell receptor beta chains from one sample in a study of blood T cell repertoires in COVID-19. Repertoires were generated with immunoSEQ multiplex PCR, while TCRdb's copy carries only in-frame clones and drops some. The sample carries more than 200,000 clones, approximately 86% recorded once. The specimen was PBMCs or T cells enriched from blood (not recorded which). The receptor set was obtained from a woman in her forties or fifties who had recovered from COVID-19. The CDR3 runs from the conserved cysteine through the conserved F or W. D genes are given only for firm matches. Clone size is given for some rows only: seen once, a few or many times, or a class if the clone is expanded.

>NA|NA|TRBJ1-3|TRBV14
TGTGCCAGCAGCACAACAGGCCGAAACACCATATATTTT
CASSTTGRNTIYF
>NA|TRBD2|TRBJ2-7|TRBV11-2
TGTGCCAGCAGCTTAAGGGGACTAGCGGGAGGCCCCTCCTACGAGCAGTACTTC
CASSLRGLAGGPSYEQYF
>NA|TRBD1|TRBJ1-1|TRBV29-1
TGCAGCGTTGAAGTGCGACAGGGTGAAGCTTTCTTT
CSVEVRQGEAFF
>once|TRBD1|TRBJ1-2|TRBV3-1/TRBV3-2
TGTGCCAGCAGCCAAAAGGTGGACAGGGGATCTAACTATGGCTACACCTTC
CASSQKVDRGSNYGYTF
>NA|TRBD2|TRBJ2-3|TRBV7-9
TGTGCCAGCAGCTTGTTAGTGACTAGCCCCACAGATACGCAGTATTTT
CASSLLVTSPTDTQYF
>NA|TRBD2|TRBJ2-1|TRBV29-1
TGCAGCGTTGAAGGTGGAGCGGGGCTTTTCAATGAGCAGTTCTTC
CSVEGGAGLFNEQFF
>NA|NA|TRBJ2-7|TRBV5-1
TGCGCCAGCAGCTTGCTTGATAGCTCCTACGAGCAGTACTTC
CASSLLDSSYEQYF
>NA|NA|TRBJ2-3|TRBV29-1
TGCAGCGTTGCTACAGGCGGCACAGATACGCAGTATTTT
CSVATGGTDTQYF
>NA|NA|TRBJ2-7|TRBV4-1
TGCGCCAGCAGCCAAGACCCAGTCCTCGAGCAGTACTTC
CASSQDPVLEQYF
>NA|NA|TRBJ2-7|TRBV28
TGTGCCAGCAGGGGGGGAAGGGGACCAGATTACTACGAGCAGTACTTC
CASRGGRGPDYYEQYF
>NA|TRBD1|TRBJ1-2|TRBV5-4
TGTGCCAGCAGCCCAGGGGGCCAGTATGGCTACACCTTC
CASSPGGQYGYTF
>NA|NA|TRBJ1-6|TRBV18
TGTGCCAGCTCACCAGTCGCGGGGGGAAATTCACCCCTCCACTTT
CASSPVAGGNSPLHF
>NA|NA|TRBJ1-4|TRBV2
TGTGCCAGCAGTGAAGCGCTTCGCAGGAATGAAAAACTGTTTTTT
CASSEALRRNEKLFF
>NA|NA|TRBJ2-7|TRBV12-5
TGTGCTAGCCGCAACGGGTTCTCCTACGAGCAGTACTTC
CASRNGFSYEQYF
>NA|NA|TRBJ1-2|TRBV4-2
TGTGCCAGCAGCCAAGCCTCGGGGAGCTATGGCTACACCTTC
CASSQASGSYGYTF
>NA|NA|TRBJ2-2|TRBV5-1
TGCGCCAGCAGCCCCCTGACAGTGAACACCGGGGAGCTGTTTTTT
CASSPLTVNTGELFF
>NA|NA|TRBJ2-1|TRBV19
TGTGCCAGTAGTATTAGCAGTACCTACAATGAGCAGTTCTTC
CASSISSTYNEQFF
>NA|NA|TRBJ1-5|TRBV7-9
TGTGCCAGCAGCTTAGGGCGCGCGGATCAGCCCCAGCATTTT
CASSLGRADQPQHF
>NA|TRBD2|TRBJ2-3|TRBV5-6
TGTGCCAGCAGCTTGATACTAGCGGGCAGCACAGATACGCAGTATTTT
CASSLILAGSTDTQYF
>NA|NA|TRBJ2-6|TRBV7-2
TGTGCCAGCAGCTTAGGGCAGGGCATCACTGGGGCCAACGTCCTGACTTTC
CASSLGQGITGANVLTF
>once|TRBD2|TRBJ2-5|TRBV27
TGTGCCAGCAGTTTTTCGGCTAGCGGGAGGGGCGGGACCCAGTACTTC
CASSFSASGRGGTQYF
>few|TRBD2|TRBJ2-2|TRBV9
TGTGCCAGCGAAGCGGGACTAGCGGGAGTTGGGGGGGAGCTGTTTTTT
CASEAGLAGVGGELFF
>NA|NA|TRBJ1-2|TRBV2
TGTGCCAGCAGTGGAACCGGGAACTATGGCTACACCTTC
CASSGTGNYGYTF